Below, one T cell receptor (beta chain) is given with its context. What it recognizes is unknown. The time point is: persistent/refractory GD, antithyroid drugs over 5 years with positive TRAb. PBMCs provided the RNA from which the TCR library was made. Sequencing libraries for TCR beta were prepared with iRepertoire HTBI primers and Arm-PCR of CDR3 regions. TCRdb re-derived calls from the multiplex PCR reads in MiXCR, one entry per CDR3 protein. The sample yields roughly 400,000 distinct CDR3 sequences, about 21% seen once. The sample is drawn from a study of regulatory T cells in long-lasting Graves disease. The wider study: Persistent Graves' disease denoted over 5 years of antithyroid drugs plus positive TSH receptor antibodies.

Study conclusions and caveats: Patients with persistent disease shared some 2,500 public clonotypes, outpacing the roughly 970 shared by new patients. Persistent Graves' patients possessed reduced TCR diversity relative to recently diagnosed ones. Analyses excluded thyroid tissue, covering peripheral blood alone.

J was trimmed by 5 bases and V by 5 bases; bases with no gene match: 6. Looked up from germline, CDR1 is SNHLY and CDR2 is FYNNEI. This CDR3 region has 14 residues. This TCR derives from a female donor with Graves disease. This sequence joins TRBV2 and TRBJ1-2; 9 bases match TRBD1. Sequencing used peripheral blood mononuclear cells (PBMCs), obtained when the disease was refractory, from a patient treated with antithyroid drugs. CDR3 nucleotides: TGTGCCAGCAGTCGAACAGGGGGCACATATGGCTACACCTTC. Translated: CASSRTGGTYGYTF. The full variable domain, in which reference TRBV2 and TRBJ1-2 provide the parts outside the CDR3, is EPEVTQTPSHQVTQMGQEVILRCVPISNHLYFYWYRQILGQKVEFLVSFYNNEISEKSEIFDDQFSVERPDGSNFTLKIRSTKLEDSAMYFCASSRTGGTYGYTFGSGTRLTVV.